This T cell receptor (beta chain) was recorded in a study of cytomegalovirus exposure and HLA in healthy donors. CDR3 length: 13 residues. V lost 0 bases and J 4 bases, leaving 6 bases between the germline ends. Germline CDR1 SGHTA, CDR2 FQGNSA. With 60 Vbeta and 13 Jbeta primers, the PCR was carried out. Sequenced by immunoSEQ multiplex PCR; TCRdb stores in-frame clones only, minus some. The sample yields 250,000 or so clones, about 80% seen once. The receptor comes from a woman aged 55-70 years in good health and CMV-seropositive. V is TRBV7-2 and J is TRBJ1-2, with TRBD1 as a possible D gene (6 bases). The material sequenced was PBMCs. The CDR3 nucleotides are TGTGCCAGCAGCTTAGCCAGGGGCTATGGCTACACCTTC. This translates into CASSLARGYGYTF.